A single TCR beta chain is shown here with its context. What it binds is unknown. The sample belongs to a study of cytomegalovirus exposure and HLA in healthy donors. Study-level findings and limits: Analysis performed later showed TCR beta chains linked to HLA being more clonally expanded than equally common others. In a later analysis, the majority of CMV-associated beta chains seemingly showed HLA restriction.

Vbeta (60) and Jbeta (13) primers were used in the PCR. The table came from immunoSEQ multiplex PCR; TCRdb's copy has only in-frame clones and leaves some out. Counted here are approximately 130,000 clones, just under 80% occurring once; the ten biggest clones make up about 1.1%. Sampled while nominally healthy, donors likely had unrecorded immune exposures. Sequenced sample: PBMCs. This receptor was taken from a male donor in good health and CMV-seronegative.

DNA of the CDR3: TGTGCCTGGAGTGTAAACAGGGGCGGTGGAAACACCATATATTTT. This encodes CAWSVNRGGGNTIYF. The chain is built from TRBV30 and TRBJ1-3; TRBD1 aligns across 7 bases. CDR1 and CDR2 from the germline V gene are GTSNPN and SVGIG (reference sequence). CDR3 length equals 15 residues. Unmatched junction bases numbered 5, after V lost 0 bases and J lost 3 bases. The variable domain in full, with the rest retrieved from reference TRBV30 and TRBJ1-3, is SQTIHQWPATLVQPVGSPLSLECTVEGTSNPNLYWYRQAAGRGLQLLFYSVGIGQISSEVPQNLSASRPQDRQFILSSKKLLLSDSGFYLCAWSVNRGGGNTIYFGEGSWLTVV.